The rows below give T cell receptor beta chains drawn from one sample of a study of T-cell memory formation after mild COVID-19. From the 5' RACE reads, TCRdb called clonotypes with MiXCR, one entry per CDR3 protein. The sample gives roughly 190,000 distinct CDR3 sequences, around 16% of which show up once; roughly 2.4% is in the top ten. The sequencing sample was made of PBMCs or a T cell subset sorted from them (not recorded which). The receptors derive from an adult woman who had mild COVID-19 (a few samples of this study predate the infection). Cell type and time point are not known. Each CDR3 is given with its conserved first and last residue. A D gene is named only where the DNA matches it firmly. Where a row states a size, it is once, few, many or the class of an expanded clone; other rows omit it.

CDR3 protein: CASSLRQSSTEAFF
CDR3 DNA: TGTGCCAGCAGTCTTCGACAGAGTTCCACTGAAGCTTTCTTT
clone size: few
D gene: .
J gene: TRBJ1-1
V gene: TRBV12-3/TRBV12-4
CDR3 length: 14

CDR3 protein: CASSPSSRGSYEQYF
CDR3 DNA: TGTGCCAGCTCACCAAGCAGCCGGGGCTCCTACGAGCAGTACTTC
clone size: .
D gene: .
J gene: TRBJ2-7
V gene: TRBV18
CDR3 length: 15

CDR3 protein: CASSYISSAEKYF
CDR3 DNA: TGTGCCAGCAGTTACATCTCTTCGGCGGAGAAATACTTC
clone size: few
D gene: .
J gene: TRBJ2-7
V gene: TRBV6-2/TRBV6-3
CDR3 length: 13

CDR3 protein: CASSLQQGNGEQYF
CDR3 DNA: TGTGCCAGCAGTTTACAGCAGGGAAACGGCGAGCAGTACTTC
clone size: few
D gene: .
J gene: TRBJ2-7
V gene: TRBV12-3/TRBV12-4
CDR3 length: 14

CDR3 protein: CASSERLEPNSPLHF
CDR3 DNA: TGCGCCAGCAGCGAGAGACTGGAACCTAATTCACCCCTCCACTTT
clone size: .
D gene: .
J gene: TRBJ1-6
V gene: TRBV5-1
CDR3 length: 15

CDR3 protein: CASSDTSGGAGELFF
CDR3 DNA: TGTGCCAGCAGTGACACTAGCGGTGGGGCCGGGGAGCTGTTTTTT
clone size: few
D gene: TRBD2
J gene: TRBJ2-2
V gene: TRBV2
CDR3 length: 15

CDR3 protein: CASSIARAYEQYF
CDR3 DNA: TGTGCCAGTAGTATTGCCAGGGCCTACGAGCAGTACTTC
clone size: .
D gene: .
J gene: TRBJ2-7
V gene: TRBV19
CDR3 length: 13

CDR3 protein: CSVDSGGSTGELFF
CDR3 DNA: TGCAGCGTTGATTCTGGGGGCTCCACCGGGGAGCTGTTTTTT
clone size: few
D gene: .
J gene: TRBJ2-2
V gene: TRBV29-1
CDR3 length: 14

CDR3 protein: CASSGDRGRETQYF
CDR3 DNA: TGTGCCAGCAGTGGGGACAGGGGGCGAGAGACCCAGTACTTC
clone size: .
D gene: TRBD1
J gene: TRBJ2-5
V gene: TRBV2
CDR3 length: 14

CDR3 protein: CASTQGPDLNTEAFF
CDR3 DNA: TGTGCCAGCACCCAGGGTCCTGATCTGAACACTGAAGCTTTCTTT
clone size: .
D gene: .
J gene: TRBJ1-1
V gene: TRBV9
CDR3 length: 15

CDR3 protein: CSASSGTSGSSTDTQYF
CDR3 DNA: TGCAGTGCTAGCAGCGGGACTAGCGGAAGTAGCACAGATACGCAGTATTTT
clone size: .
D gene: TRBD2
J gene: TRBJ2-3
V gene: TRBV20-1
CDR3 length: 17

CDR3 protein: CASSLAVGLAKNIQYF
CDR3 DNA: TGTGCCAGCAGCTTAGCGGTAGGGCTAGCCAAAAACATTCAGTACTTC
clone size: few
D gene: .
J gene: TRBJ2-4
V gene: TRBV7-2
CDR3 length: 16

CDR3 protein: CASRGQVLNTEAFF
CDR3 DNA: TGTGCCAGCAGAGGACAGGTGCTGAACACTGAAGCTTTCTTT
clone size: few
D gene: TRBD1
J gene: TRBJ1-1
V gene: TRBV12-3/TRBV12-4
CDR3 length: 14

CDR3 protein: CASSPRGEGGNTIYF
CDR3 DNA: TGTGCCAGCAGTCCCCGGGGCGAGGGTGGAAACACCATATATTTT
clone size: few
D gene: .
J gene: TRBJ1-3
V gene: TRBV12-3/TRBV12-4
CDR3 length: 15

CDR3 protein: CASSSLPNPSTDTQYF
CDR3 DNA: TGCGCCAGCAGCTCCTTGCCGAACCCTAGCACAGATACGCAGTATTTT
clone size: .
D gene: .
J gene: TRBJ2-3
V gene: TRBV4-1
CDR3 length: 16

CDR3 protein: CASSFEGGLGYEQYF
CDR3 DNA: TGCGCCAGCAGCTTTGAGGGGGGCCTCGGCTACGAGCAGTACTTC
clone size: .
D gene: .
J gene: TRBJ2-7
V gene: TRBV5-1
CDR3 length: 15

CDR3 protein: CASSPNAYEQYF
CDR3 DNA: TGTGCCAGCAGCCCGAACGCCTACGAGCAGTACTTC
clone size: .
D gene: .
J gene: TRBJ2-7
V gene: TRBV11-1
CDR3 length: 12

CDR3 protein: CASSSLAGGHGYF
CDR3 DNA: TGTGCCAGCAGCTCACTAGCGGGTGGTCACGGGTACTTC
clone size: few
D gene: TRBD2
J gene: TRBJ2-5
V gene: TRBV6-5
CDR3 length: 13

CDR3 protein: CASSLDSLQETQYF
CDR3 DNA: TGTGCCAGCAGTCTGGACAGTCTACAAGAGACCCAGTACTTC
clone size: few
D gene: .
J gene: TRBJ2-5
V gene: TRBV9
CDR3 length: 14

CDR3 protein: CASSPGGAGGPHNEQFF
CDR3 DNA: TGTGCCAGCAGCCCAGGCGGTGCGGGAGGGCCCCACAATGAGCAGTTCTTC
clone size: .
D gene: TRBD2
J gene: TRBJ2-1
V gene: TRBV2
CDR3 length: 17

CDR3 protein: CASSSRLALETQYF
CDR3 DNA: TGTGCCAGCAGTTCTCGACTAGCGTTGGAGACCCAGTACTTC
clone size: .
D gene: TRBD2
J gene: TRBJ2-5
V gene: TRBV7-2
CDR3 length: 14

CDR3 protein: CASIRSGINTEAFF
CDR3 DNA: TGTGCCAGCATAAGATCGGGGATAAACACTGAAGCTTTCTTT
clone size: many
D gene: .
J gene: TRBJ1-1
V gene: TRBV12-3/TRBV12-4
CDR3 length: 14

CDR3 protein: CASKGLAGLNTGELFF
CDR3 DNA: TGTGCCAGCAAGGGACTAGCGGGGCTGAACACCGGGGAGCTGTTTTTT
clone size: .
D gene: TRBD2
J gene: TRBJ2-2
V gene: TRBV27
CDR3 length: 16

CDR3 protein: CASSLVHNEQFF
CDR3 DNA: TGTGCCAGCAGCTTGGTGCACAATGAGCAGTTCTTC
clone size: many
D gene: .
J gene: TRBJ2-1
V gene: TRBV5-5
CDR3 length: 12

CDR3 protein: CSAPGRGTGELFF
CDR3 DNA: TGCAGCGCCCCCGGTCGGGGGACCGGGGAGCTGTTTTTT
clone size: .
D gene: .
J gene: TRBJ2-2
V gene: TRBV29-1
CDR3 length: 13

CDR3 protein: CASSQTLGETLSFYGYTF
CDR3 DNA: TGCGCCAGCAGCCAGACCCTTGGGGAGACTCTCTCCTTCTATGGCTACACCTTC
clone size: few
D gene: .
J gene: TRBJ1-2
V gene: TRBV4-1
CDR3 length: 18

CDR3 protein: CASSHWPVTQGDNEQFF
CDR3 DNA: TGTGCCAGCAGCCATTGGCCCGTAACACAGGGAGACAATGAGCAGTTCTTC
clone size: .
D gene: .
J gene: TRBJ2-1
V gene: TRBV27
CDR3 length: 17

CDR3 protein: CASSQVGGTEAFF
CDR3 DNA: TGTGCCAGCAGCCAGGTCGGAGGCACTGAAGCTTTCTTT
clone size: few
D gene: .
J gene: TRBJ1-1
V gene: TRBV3-1
CDR3 length: 13

CDR3 protein: CASSFKTGSPGYNEQFF
CDR3 DNA: TGCGCCAGCAGTTTTAAAACAGGATCCCCCGGGTACAATGAGCAGTTCTTC
clone size: few
D gene: .
J gene: TRBJ2-1
V gene: TRBV5-1
CDR3 length: 17

CDR3 protein: CSARAPGRDTEAFF
CDR3 DNA: TGCAGTGCTAGAGCCCCAGGGCGCGACACTGAAGCTTTCTTT
clone size: .
D gene: .
J gene: TRBJ1-1
V gene: TRBV20-1
CDR3 length: 14

CDR3 protein: CASSDFSGGRDTQYF
CDR3 DNA: TGTGCCAGCAGCGACTTTAGCGGGGGCAGGGATACGCAGTATTTT
clone size: few
D gene: TRBD2
J gene: TRBJ2-3
V gene: TRBV7-2
CDR3 length: 15

CDR3 protein: CASSPQQNQPQHF
CDR3 DNA: TGTGCCAGCAGCCCCCAGCAGAATCAGCCCCAGCATTTT
clone size: few
D gene: .
J gene: TRBJ1-5
V gene: TRBV7-9
CDR3 length: 13

CDR3 protein: CASSLGAHGTSGGSSYEQYF
CDR3 DNA: TGTGCCAGCAGCTTAGGAGCCCACGGGACTAGCGGGGGAAGCTCCTACGAGCAGTACTTC
clone size: .
D gene: TRBD2
J gene: TRBJ2-7
V gene: TRBV7-3
CDR3 length: 20

CDR3 protein: CASKGQGSYNEQFF
CDR3 DNA: TGTGCCAGCAAGGGACAGGGGTCCTACAATGAGCAGTTCTTC
clone size: .
D gene: TRBD1
J gene: TRBJ2-1
V gene: TRBV6-1
CDR3 length: 14

CDR3 protein: CATSDPGTAETQYF
CDR3 DNA: TGTGCCACCAGTGATCCTGGGACCGCAGAGACCCAGTACTTC
clone size: many
D gene: .
J gene: TRBJ2-5
V gene: TRBV24-1
CDR3 length: 14

CDR3 protein: CASSLTPGAVNEQYF
CDR3 DNA: TGTGCCAGCAGCTTAACTCCCGGGGCAGTGAACGAGCAGTACTTC
clone size: .
D gene: .
J gene: TRBJ2-7
V gene: TRBV7-3
CDR3 length: 15

CDR3 protein: CASSQSGLAEETQYF
CDR3 DNA: TGTGCCAGCAGCCAATCGGGACTAGCGGAAGAGACCCAGTACTTC
clone size: .
D gene: TRBD2
J gene: TRBJ2-5
V gene: TRBV16
CDR3 length: 15

CDR3 protein: CASSLGQGVNEQYF
CDR3 DNA: TGTGCCAGCAGCTTGGGACAGGGGGTAAACGAGCAGTACTTC
clone size: .
D gene: TRBD1
J gene: TRBJ2-7
V gene: TRBV5-6
CDR3 length: 14

CDR3 protein: CASSLAVDNEQFF
CDR3 DNA: TGTGCCAGCAGCTTAGCGGTGGACAATGAGCAGTTCTTC
clone size: few
D gene: .
J gene: TRBJ2-1
V gene: TRBV7-3
CDR3 length: 13

CDR3 protein: CATSRLQEYEQYF
CDR3 DNA: TGTGCCACCAGCAGGCTACAGGAATACGAGCAGTACTTC
clone size: few
D gene: .
J gene: TRBJ2-7
V gene: TRBV15
CDR3 length: 13

CDR3 protein: CASGGREGLARSDTQYF
CDR3 DNA: TGTGCCAGCGGCGGCCGTGAGGGACTAGCGCGGTCGGATACGCAGTATTTT
clone size: .
D gene: TRBD2
J gene: TRBJ2-3
V gene: TRBV12-3/TRBV12-4
CDR3 length: 17

CDR3 protein: CASSYPGPVAFF
CDR3 DNA: TGTGCCAGCAGTTACCCGGGTCCCGTAGCTTTCTTT
clone size: .
D gene: .
J gene: TRBJ1-1
V gene: TRBV6-2/TRBV6-3
CDR3 length: 12

CDR3 protein: CASSPGTSGRSGEQFF
CDR3 DNA: TGTGCCAGCAGCCCCGGGACTAGCGGGCGCTCGGGTGAGCAGTTCTTC
clone size: few
D gene: TRBD2
J gene: TRBJ2-1
V gene: TRBV4-2
CDR3 length: 16

CDR3 protein: CASSFIGTSGYNEQFF
CDR3 DNA: TGCGCCAGCAGCTTTATCGGGACTAGCGGCTACAATGAGCAGTTCTTC
clone size: few
D gene: TRBD2
J gene: TRBJ2-1
V gene: TRBV5-1
CDR3 length: 16

CDR3 protein: CASSSQATSGITDTQYF
CDR3 DNA: TGTGCCAGCAGCTCCCAAGCGACTAGCGGGATAACAGATACGCAGTATTTT
clone size: .
D gene: TRBD2
J gene: TRBJ2-3
V gene: TRBV7-2
CDR3 length: 17

CDR3 protein: CASSWTSGYSEQFF
CDR3 DNA: TGTGCCAGCAGCTGGACTAGCGGGTATTCTGAGCAGTTCTTC
clone size: .
D gene: TRBD2
J gene: TRBJ2-1
V gene: TRBV11-2
CDR3 length: 14

CDR3 protein: CASSLLPSGSYNEQFF
CDR3 DNA: TGTGCCAGCAGCTTGCTCCCGAGCGGCTCCTACAATGAGCAGTTCTTC
clone size: .
D gene: .
J gene: TRBJ2-1
V gene: TRBV5-5
CDR3 length: 16

CDR3 protein: CASRNVPQGSSYNEQFF
CDR3 DNA: TGCGCCAGCAGAAACGTCCCCCAGGGGAGCTCCTACAATGAGCAGTTCTTC
clone size: .
D gene: .
J gene: TRBJ2-1
V gene: TRBV4-1
CDR3 length: 17

CDR3 protein: CASRSGTGGIYEQYF
CDR3 DNA: TGCGCCAGCAGAAGCGGGACAGGGGGCATATACGAGCAGTACTTC
clone size: few
D gene: TRBD1
J gene: TRBJ2-7
V gene: TRBV5-1
CDR3 length: 15

CDR3 protein: CSVAVGLAGGYEQYF
CDR3 DNA: TGCAGCGTCGCGGTGGGGCTAGCGGGGGGTTACGAGCAGTACTTC
clone size: few
D gene: TRBD2
J gene: TRBJ2-7
V gene: TRBV29-1
CDR3 length: 15

CDR3 protein: CATSTRPQETQYF
CDR3 DNA: TGTGCCACCAGCACGAGGCCACAAGAGACCCAGTACTTC
clone size: .
D gene: .
J gene: TRBJ2-5
V gene: TRBV15
CDR3 length: 13